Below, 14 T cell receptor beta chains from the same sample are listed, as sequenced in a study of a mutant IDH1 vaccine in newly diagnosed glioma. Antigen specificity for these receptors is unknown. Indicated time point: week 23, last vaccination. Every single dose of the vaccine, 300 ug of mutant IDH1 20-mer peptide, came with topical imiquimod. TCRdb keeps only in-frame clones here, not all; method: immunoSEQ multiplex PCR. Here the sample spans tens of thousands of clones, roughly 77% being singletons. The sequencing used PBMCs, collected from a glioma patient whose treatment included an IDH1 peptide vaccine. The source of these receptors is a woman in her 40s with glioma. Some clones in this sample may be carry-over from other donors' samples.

CDR3 DNA sequence: TGTGCCAACCGGGACAGCCTGAACACTGAAGCTTTCTTT. Translated, it gives CANRDSLNTEAFF. J is TRBJ1-1 and V is TRBV6-6, with TRBD1 matching 7 bases. CDR3 size: 13 residues. With V trimmed by 10 bases and J by 0 bases, 5 bases remained unmatched. Per the germline V gene, CDR1 is MNHNY and CDR2 is SVGAGI (reference sequence).

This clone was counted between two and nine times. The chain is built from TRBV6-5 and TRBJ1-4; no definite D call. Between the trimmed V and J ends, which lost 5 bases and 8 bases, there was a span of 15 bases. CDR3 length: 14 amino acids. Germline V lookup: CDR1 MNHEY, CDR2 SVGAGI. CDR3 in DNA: TGTGCCAGCAGTGGACGGACGGAAAGCGAAAAACTGTTTTTT. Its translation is CASSGRTESEKLFF.

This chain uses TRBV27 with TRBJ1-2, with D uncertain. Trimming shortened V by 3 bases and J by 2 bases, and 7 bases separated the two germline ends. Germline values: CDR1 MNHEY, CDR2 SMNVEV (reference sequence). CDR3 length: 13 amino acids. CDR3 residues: CASSLSPNYGYTF. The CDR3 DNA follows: TGTGCCAGCAGTTTGAGTCCCAACTATGGCTACACCTTC.

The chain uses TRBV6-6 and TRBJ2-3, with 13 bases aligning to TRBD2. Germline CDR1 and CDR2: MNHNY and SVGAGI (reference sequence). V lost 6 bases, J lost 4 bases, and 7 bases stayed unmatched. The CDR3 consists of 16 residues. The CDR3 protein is CASSGTSGASADTQYF. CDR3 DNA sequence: TGTGCCAGCAGCGGGACTAGCGGGGCGTCCGCAGATACGCAGTATTTT.

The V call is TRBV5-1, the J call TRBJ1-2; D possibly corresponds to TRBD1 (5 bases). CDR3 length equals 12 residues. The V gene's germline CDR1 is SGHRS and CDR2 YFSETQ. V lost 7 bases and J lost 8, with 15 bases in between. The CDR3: CASPSRGPGYTF. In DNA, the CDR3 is TGCGCCAGCCCGAGCCGGGGCCCAGGCTACACCTTC.

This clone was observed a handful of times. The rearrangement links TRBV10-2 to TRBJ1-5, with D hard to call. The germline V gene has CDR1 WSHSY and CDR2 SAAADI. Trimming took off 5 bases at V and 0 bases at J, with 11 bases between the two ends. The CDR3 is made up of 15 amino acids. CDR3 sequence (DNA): TGCGCCAGCAGTAGCGGTAAGGGTAGCAATCAGCCCCAGCATTTT. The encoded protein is CASSSGKGSNQPQHF.

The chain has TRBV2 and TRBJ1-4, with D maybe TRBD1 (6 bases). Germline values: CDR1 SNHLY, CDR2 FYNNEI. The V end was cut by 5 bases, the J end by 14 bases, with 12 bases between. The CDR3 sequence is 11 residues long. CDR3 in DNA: TGTGCCAGCAGTCGCCGGGACATGCTGTTTTTT. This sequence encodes CASSRRDMLFF.

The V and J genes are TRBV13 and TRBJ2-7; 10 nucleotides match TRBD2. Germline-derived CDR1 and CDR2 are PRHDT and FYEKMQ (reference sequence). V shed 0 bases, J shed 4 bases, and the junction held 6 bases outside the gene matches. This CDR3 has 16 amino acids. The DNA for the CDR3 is TGTGCCAGCAGCTTAGGCCCGGGACTAGCGATTTACGAGCAGTACTTC. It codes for CASSLGPGLAIYEQYF.

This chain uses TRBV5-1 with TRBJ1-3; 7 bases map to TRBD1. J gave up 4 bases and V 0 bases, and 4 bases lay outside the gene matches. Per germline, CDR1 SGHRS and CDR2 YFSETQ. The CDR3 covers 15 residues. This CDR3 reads CASSLEGDRGNTIYF. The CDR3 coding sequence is TGCGCCAGCAGCTTGGAGGGGGACAGAGGAAACACCATATATTTT. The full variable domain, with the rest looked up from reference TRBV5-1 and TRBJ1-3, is KAGVTQTPRYLIKTRGQQVTLSCSPISGHRSVSWYQQTPGQGLQFLFEYFSETQRNKGNFPGRFSGRQFSNSRSEMNVSTLELGDSALYLCASSLEGDRGNTIYFGEGSWLTVV.

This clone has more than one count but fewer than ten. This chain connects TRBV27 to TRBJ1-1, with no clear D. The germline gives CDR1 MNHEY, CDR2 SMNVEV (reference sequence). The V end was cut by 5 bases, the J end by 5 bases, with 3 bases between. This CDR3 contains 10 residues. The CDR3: CASSLTEAFF. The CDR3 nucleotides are TGTGCCAGCAGTCTTACTGAAGCTTTCTTT.

CDR3 nucleotides: TGTGCCAGCTCACCTAGCGCCAGGGACCCTGGAAACACCATATATTTT. The encoded protein is CASSPSARDPGNTIYF. The chain employs TRBV18 and TRBJ1-3, with a tentative D call TRBD1 (5 bases). CDR3 length: 16 residues. V was shortened by 3 bases and J by 2 bases, with 14 bases between the two germline ends. The germline gives CDR1 KGHSH, CDR2 LQKENI.

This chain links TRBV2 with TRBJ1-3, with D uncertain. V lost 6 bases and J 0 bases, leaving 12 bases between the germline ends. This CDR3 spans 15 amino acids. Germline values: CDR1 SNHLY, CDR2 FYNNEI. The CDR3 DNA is TGTGCCAGCAGGACCACAGCGAACTCTGGAAACACCATATATTTT. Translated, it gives CASRTTANSGNTIYF. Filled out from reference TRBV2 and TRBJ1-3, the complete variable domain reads EPEVTQTPSHQVTQMGQEVILRCVPISNHLYFYWYRQILGQKVEFLVSFYNNEISEKSEIFDDQFSVERPDGSNFTLKIRSTKLEDSAMYFCASRTTANSGNTIYFGEGSWLTVV.

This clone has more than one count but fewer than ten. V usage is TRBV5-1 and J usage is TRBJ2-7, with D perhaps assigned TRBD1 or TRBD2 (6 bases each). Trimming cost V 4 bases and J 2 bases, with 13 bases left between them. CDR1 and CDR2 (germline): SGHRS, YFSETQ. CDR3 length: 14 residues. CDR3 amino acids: CASSLEGGPYEQYF. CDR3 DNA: TGCGCCAGCAGCCTGGAGGGGGGACCCTACGAGCAGTACTTC.

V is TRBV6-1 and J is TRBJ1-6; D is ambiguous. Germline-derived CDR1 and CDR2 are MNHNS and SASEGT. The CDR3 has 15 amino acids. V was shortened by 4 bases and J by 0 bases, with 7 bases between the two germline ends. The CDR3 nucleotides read TGTGCCAGCAGTGTACAAAGCTCCTATAATTCACCCCTCCACTTT. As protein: CASSVQSSYNSPLHF.